These 8 T cell receptor beta chains share one sample of origin, sequenced in a study of CD8 T cells in ankylosing spondylitis. The study, taken as a whole, reports: What seemed typical of ankylosing spondylitis blood was a TCR beta motif built from roughly 8 highly homologous variants.

These receptors have no identified antigens. Each CDR3 protein is one row after TCRdb ran MiXCR on the 5' RACE reads. The table includes more than 250,000 distinct CDR3 sequences, roughly 8% detected once. The specimen was blood, either unsorted or a sorted T cell fraction (not recorded which). The receptors stem from a male donor with ankylosing spondylitis.

The sample holds a few counts of this clonotype. V gene TRBV29-1 combines with J gene TRBJ2-7; 11 positions match TRBD1. Trimming cost V 7 bases and J 3 bases; bases outside gene matches: 8. The CDR3 length is 14 residues. Germline V gene data show CDR1 as SQVTM and CDR2 as ANQGSEA. The CDR3: CSAATGTGGYEQYF. CDR3 coding DNA: TGCAGCGCTGCAACCGGGACAGGGGGCTACGAGCAGTACTTC.

J is TRBJ2-6 and V is TRBV5-1, with a weak D call TRBD1 (5 bases). CDR1 and CDR2 from the germline V gene are SGHRS and YFSETQ. The germline V and J ends were trimmed by 4 bases and 2 bases, with 16 bases remaining between them. This CDR3 has 17 amino acids. The CDR3 sequence: CASSPPLAGPGANVLTF. The CDR3 bases are TGCGCCAGCAGCCCCCCTCTGGCAGGGCCTGGGGCCAACGTCCTGACTTTC.

This clonotype was observed a handful of times. This chain joins TRBV7-8 and TRBJ1-6, with a tentative D call TRBD1 (6 bases). Germline CDR1 is SGHVS and CDR2 is FQNEAQ. V gave up 2 bases and J gave up 9 bases, with 11 bases separating them. This CDR3 region has 14 residues. The CDR3 coding sequence is TGTGCCAGCAGCTTAAGGGACAAAAGTTCACCCCTCCACTTT. It is translated as CASSLRDKSSPLHF.

Many counts were recorded for this clonotype. The rearrangement uses TRBV5-1 and TRBJ2-3, with 11 bases aligning to TRBD2. This CDR3 comprises 16 residues. With 4 bases clipped from V and 2 bases from J, the junction kept 6 bases outside the gene matches. Germline CDR1 reads SGHRS; CDR2 reads YFSETQ. The CDR3 region has the DNA TGCGCCAGCAGCGCTAGACTAGCGGGGACCACAGATACGCAGTATTTT. Its translation is CASSARLAGTTDTQYF.

This clonotype showed up just a few times. The chain combines TRBV20-1 with TRBJ2-1; D possibly corresponds to TRBD1 (6 bases). CDR3 size: 14 residues. The germline V gene encodes CDR1 DFQATT and CDR2 SNEGSKA (reference sequence). V lost 8 bases and J lost 1, with 15 bases in between. The CDR3 loop reads CSTQGPRSYNEQFF. The DNA of the CDR3 is TGCAGTACACAGGGACCGCGGTCCTACAATGAGCAGTTCTTC.

The V gene is TRBV10-3, the J gene TRBJ2-5; 7 nucleotides agree with TRBD1. The junction had 5 bases not matched to a gene; V was cut back by 6 bases and J by 4 bases. CDR1 and CDR2 from the germline V gene are ENHRY and SYGVKD. The CDR3 has 13 amino acids. CDR3 nucleotides: TGTGCCATCAGCAGGGACAGCTTAGAGACCCAGTACTTC. It translates to CAISRDSLETQYF.

The genes are TRBV9 and TRBJ2-7; the D is unclear. Trimming took 0 bases from V and 5 from J, leaving 15 bases between them. CDR1 and CDR2 (germline): SGDLS, YYNGEE. The CDR3 has 15 residues. Here the CDR3 reads CASSVEASVVNEQYF. For the CDR3, the DNA is TGTGCCAGCAGCGTAGAAGCGTCGGTAGTCAACGAGCAGTACTTC.

In its sample, this clonotype was seen a few times. The chain carries TRBV6-2 or TRBV6-3 and TRBJ2-7, with 7 bases aligning to TRBD1. Losses at the gene ends were 6 bases for V and 5 bases for J; bases not matched to a gene: 16. From germline, CDR1 is MNHEY and CDR2 SVGEGT. The CDR3 spans 16 residues. Here the CDR3 reads CASSPPRPTGPHEQYF. CDR3 nucleotide sequence: TGTGCCAGCAGCCCACCCAGACCGACAGGGCCCCACGAGCAGTACTTC.